The 26 T cell receptor beta chains listed next were all sequenced from one sample in a study of cytomegalovirus exposure and HLA in healthy donors. The primer mix had 60 Vbeta and 13 Jbeta primers. Using immunoSEQ multiplex PCR, the repertoire was profiled, and TCRdb retains in-frame clones only, with some absent. The table includes more than 90,000 clones, around 64% detected once. The sample was PBMCs. All receptors come from a man younger than 45 in good health and CMV-seropositive.

The V and J genes are TRBV7-3 and TRBJ1-2; perhaps TRBD1 as D (6 bases). CDR1 is SGHTA, CDR2 FQGTGA, per germline. The CDR3 sequence is 16 residues long. V was trimmed by 2 bases and J by 6 bases, leaving 19 bases between them. The CDR3 DNA reads TGTGCCAGCAGCTTATCCCATAACCAACAGGGTGATGGCTACACCTTC. Translation: CASSLSHNQQGDGYTF.

This chain's CDR3 is CASSLGYRDYGYTF. CDR3 bases: TGTGCCAGCAGCTTAGGTTACAGGGACTATGGCTACACCTTC. V is TRBV7-2 and J is TRBJ1-2; TRBD1 is a possible D gene (6 bases). The CDR3 has 14 residues. The germline V gene has CDR1 SGHTA and CDR2 FQGNSA. Trimming left V 1 base short and J 3 bases short, with 9 bases between.

This clone was counted only a few times. This rearrangement joins TRBV6-5 to TRBJ1-6; D is unresolved. V was shortened by 0 bases and J by 0 bases, with 6 bases between the two germline ends. Germline CDR1 MNHEY, CDR2 SVGAGI. The CDR3 sequence is 16 residues long. In DNA, the CDR3 is TGTGCCAGCAGTTACTCTCTGAGCTCCTATAATTCACCCCTCCACTTT. Translation: CASSYSLSSYNSPLHF.

J is TRBJ2-1 and V is TRBV5-1, with 7 bases that match TRBD2. The CDR3 has 16 amino acids. Losses at the gene ends were 3 bases for V and 8 bases for J; bases not matched to a gene: 14. Germline CDR1 is SGHRS and CDR2 is YFSETQ. CDR3 protein: CASSSTSRSLADEQFF. In DNA, the CDR3 is TGCGCCAGCAGCTCGACTAGCCGTTCCCTAGCGGATGAGCAGTTCTTC.

V gene TRBV25-1 combines with J gene TRBJ2-5; 7 nucleotides agree with TRBD1. The ends lost 0 bases at V and 7 bases at J; junction bases unmatched: 8. This CDR3 has 15 residues. Germline V lookup: CDR1 MGHDK, CDR2 SYGVNS. In DNA form, the CDR3 reads TGTGCCAGCAGTGAATACCATAGGGGGCCGGGGACCCAGTACTTC. Protein product: CASSEYHRGPGTQYF.

The chain uses TRBV29-1 and TRBJ2-2; the D is unclear. The CDR3 sequence is 16 residues long. Trimming shortened V by 4 bases and J by 4 bases, and 19 bases separated the two germline ends. Germline V gives CDR1 SQVTM, CDR2 ANQGSEA. The CDR3 sequence is CSVGDLRSTSTGELFF. The CDR3 DNA reads as TGCAGCGTTGGCGACTTACGAAGTACAAGCACCGGGGAGCTGTTTTTT.

Only one count was recorded for this clone. This chain links TRBV15 with TRBJ2-3; D is undetermined. Deletions cut 3 bases from V and 4 bases from J, with 17 bases between. The length of the CDR3 is 16 residues. Germline values: CDR1 LNHNV, CDR2 YYDKDF (reference sequence). CDR3 residues: CATSSFSGGMADTQYF. In DNA form, the CDR3 reads TGTGCCACCAGCAGTTTTTCAGGTGGCATGGCAGATACGCAGTATTTT.

This clone was picked up one time. This chain joins TRBV11-3 and TRBJ2-5, with D possibly TRBD2 on 5 matching bases. The V gene lost 4 bases and the J gene lost 5 bases, with 17 bases spanning the gap. Germline V gene sequence: CDR1 SGHNT, CDR2 YENEEA. There are 15 residues in the CDR3. CDR3 nucleotide sequence: TGTGCCAGCAGCTCCCTGTCGACTATTGGGGAGACCCAGTACTTC. It specifies CASSSLSTIGETQYF.

Only one count was recorded for this clone. The CDR3 DNA is TGCAGCGTTGCTGACAGAACTTCTAATGAAAAACTGTTTTTT. It codes for CSVADRTSNEKLFF. V usage is TRBV29-1 and J usage is TRBJ1-4; possible D gene TRBD1, 5 bases. The CDR3 totals 14 residues. Germline-derived CDR1 and CDR2 are SQVTM and ANQGSEA. Trimming stripped 4 bases from V and 3 bases from J, with 12 bases between. Full variable domain (remainder filled in from reference TRBV29-1 and TRBJ1-4): SAVISQKPSRDICQRGTSLTIQCQVDSQVTMMFWYRQQPGQSLTLIATANQGSEATYESGFVIDKFPISRPNLTFSTLTVSNMSPEDSSIYLCSVADRTSNEKLFFGSGTQLSVL.

This clone was counted between two and nine times. J is TRBJ1-2 and V is TRBV2; TRBD1 aligns across 8 bases. Trimming removed 6 bases from V and 4 bases from J; junction bases left unmatched: 7. CDR1 and CDR2 (germline): SNHLY, FYNNEI. This CDR3 has 14 residues. CDR3 loop: CASSLGTGTYGYTF. CDR3 coding DNA: TGTGCCAGCAGCCTCGGGACAGGCACCTATGGCTACACCTTC.

The rearrangement joins TRBV2 to TRBJ2-2, with 11 bases lining up with TRBD2. The CDR3 extends over 14 amino acids. The V gene's germline CDR1 is SNHLY and CDR2 FYNNEI. V lost 8 bases and J lost 4; bases outside the gene matches: 3. The DNA of the CDR3 is TGTGCCAGCCTAGGACTAGCGGGCACCGGGGAGCTGTTTTTT. The encoded protein is CASLGLAGTGELFF.

V usage is TRBV28 and J usage is TRBJ1-2; 7 positions match TRBD1. Germline V CDR1 and CDR2: MDHEN, SYDVKM. The CDR3 runs to 16 residues. The V and J ends lost 6 bases and 3 bases, in that order; junction bases with no gene match: 13. The CDR3 coding sequence is TGTGCCAGCAGATCCACCTTGGGACAGACCGACTATGGCTACACCTTC. Protein: CASRSTLGQTDYGYTF.

The chain employs TRBV6-1 and TRBJ2-1; perhaps TRBD2 as D (5 bases). Germline-derived CDR1 and CDR2 are MNHNS and SASEGT. V was trimmed by 8 bases and J by 4 bases, leaving 18 bases between them. The CDR3 length is 15 residues. The CDR3 loop is CASFQAAVFYNEQFF. In DNA, the CDR3 is TGTGCCAGCTTTCAAGCGGCGGTATTTTACAATGAGCAGTTCTTC.

The chain joins TRBV7-3 to TRBJ2-1; TRBD2 matches at 11 bases. The CDR3 runs to 16 residues. The V gene's germline CDR1 is SGHTA and CDR2 FQGTGA. Losses at the gene ends were 5 bases for V and 1 base for J; bases not matched to a gene: 4. This chain's CDR3 is CASSPRTSGSYNEQFF. The CDR3 region has the DNA TGTGCCAGCAGCCCCAGGACTAGCGGGTCCTACAATGAGCAGTTCTTC.

This sequence joins TRBV10-1 and TRBJ2-3; 8 bases match TRBD2. Trimming took 0 bases from V and 4 from J; bases not matched to a gene: 3. Germline V CDR1 and CDR2: WNHNN, SYGVQD (reference sequence). This CDR3 comprises 15 residues. The CDR3 DNA reads TGCGCCAGCAGTGAGTCAAGCGGGGGAGCAGATACGCAGTATTTT. Protein product: CASSESSGGADTQYF.

V usage is TRBV29-1 and J usage is TRBJ2-3; 10 bases match TRBD1. The junction had 7 bases not matched to a gene; V was cut back by 4 bases and J by 0 bases. The CDR3 covers 16 residues. The germline CDR1 and CDR2 sequences are SQVTM and ANQGSEA. CDR3 DNA sequence: TGCAGCGTTGTCGGTTGGGACAGGGGAAGCACAGATACGCAGTATTTT. The encoded protein is CSVVGWDRGSTDTQYF.

The chain uses TRBV4-1 and TRBJ1-6; possible D gene TRBD1, 6 bases. Germline lookup yields CDR1 MGHRA and CDR2 YSYEKL. The V gene lost 4 bases and the J gene lost 2 bases, with 18 bases spanning the gap. The length of the CDR3 is 18 residues. Written as DNA, the CDR3 is TGCGCCAGCAGCCCCCCGACAGGTGAAGAGGCCTATAATTCACCCCTCCACTTT. Its translation: CASSPPTGEEAYNSPLHF.

J is TRBJ1-2 and V is TRBV12-5; D is undetermined. The V gene's germline CDR1 is LGHNT and CDR2 FRNRAP. The CDR3 is 16 amino acids. V was shortened by 2 bases and J by 0 bases, with 13 bases between the two germline ends. The CDR3 is CASGLSRTDSNYGYTF. CDR3 sequence (DNA): TGTGCTAGTGGTTTGTCCCGGACGGACTCTAACTATGGCTACACCTTC.

The chain combines TRBV6-1 with TRBJ1-2, with 7 bases aligning to TRBD1. The CDR3 spans 13 residues. The V segment lost 8 bases and the J segment 7 bases; nucleotides outside the gene matches: 10. Germline values: CDR1 MNHNS, CDR2 SASEGT. CDR3 nucleotide sequence: TGTGCCAGCCCCCGGGAGGGGGCGCTTGGCTACACCTTC. This codes for CASPREGALGYTF.

The rearrangement uses TRBV7-3 and TRBJ1-1; D not certain. V was trimmed by 5 bases and J by 1 base, leaving 8 bases between them. The V gene's germline CDR1 is SGHTA and CDR2 FQGTGA. The CDR3 is made up of 13 amino acids. DNA for the CDR3: TGTGCCAGCAGCCCTAATTCGAACACTGAAGCTTTCTTT. Protein product: CASSPNSNTEAFF.

This clone was found once. J is TRBJ2-1 and V is TRBV4-1; D ambiguous. V lost 2 bases, J lost 6 bases, and 11 bases lay in between. The length of the CDR3 is 14 residues. In germline, CDR1 is MGHRA, CDR2 YSYEKL. In nucleotides, the CDR3 is TGCGCCAGCAGCCAACCCGCTCGGGTCAATGAGCAGTTCTTC. This gives the protein CASSQPARVNEQFF.

J is TRBJ2-3 and V is TRBV5-5, with 10 bases identical to TRBD2. J lost 3 bases, V lost 4 bases, and 8 bases had no gene match. The CDR3 spans 16 residues. Germline CDR1 SGHKS, CDR2 YYEKEE (reference sequence). This CDR3 reads CASSRRGLARTDTQYF. CDR3 sequence (DNA): TGTGCCAGCAGCCGGAGGGGACTAGCGAGAACAGATACGCAGTATTTT.

This clone was seen only once. Germline is not matched at one junction end, which may reflect a read error. The identical CDR3 is also encoded by other nucleotide sequences in the sample. The genes are TRBV6-6 and TRBJ2-7; 7 nucleotides align to TRBD1. The CDR3 extends over 15 amino acids. CDR1 and CDR2 from the germline V gene are MNHNY and SVGAGI (reference sequence). CDR3: CASSTGTALSYEQYF. CDR3 nucleotide sequence: TGTGCCAGCAGCACCGGGACAGCCCTTTCCTACGAGCAGTATTTC.

The chain is built from TRBV28 and TRBJ2-1; D remains unclear. The V gene lost 10 bases and the J gene lost 7 bases, with 5 bases spanning the gap. This CDR3 has 9 amino acids. Germline values: CDR1 MDHEN, CDR2 SYDVKM. CDR3 region: CAITNEQFF. CDR3 sequence (DNA): TGTGCCATCACAAATGAGCAGTTCTTC.

This sequence joins TRBV6-5 and TRBJ1-2, with a tentative D call TRBD1 (6 bases). The CDR3 has 16 residues. Germline CDR1 reads MNHEY; CDR2 reads SVGAGI. V was pared by 0 bases and J by 0 bases, with 11 bases between. CDR3 sequence: CASSYSFNRANYGYTF. CDR3 bases: TGTGCCAGCAGTTACTCGTTTAACAGGGCTAACTATGGCTACACCTTC.

V gene TRBV18 combines with J gene TRBJ2-7, with a weak D call TRBD2 (5 bases). Germline V lookup: CDR1 KGHSH, CDR2 LQKENI. This CDR3 spans 13 amino acids. V lost 5 bases and J lost 4, with 12 bases in between. In DNA form, the CDR3 reads TGTGCCAGCTCAGTCGGGGTGGGGTACGAGCAGTACGTC. Its protein is CASSVGVGYEQYV.